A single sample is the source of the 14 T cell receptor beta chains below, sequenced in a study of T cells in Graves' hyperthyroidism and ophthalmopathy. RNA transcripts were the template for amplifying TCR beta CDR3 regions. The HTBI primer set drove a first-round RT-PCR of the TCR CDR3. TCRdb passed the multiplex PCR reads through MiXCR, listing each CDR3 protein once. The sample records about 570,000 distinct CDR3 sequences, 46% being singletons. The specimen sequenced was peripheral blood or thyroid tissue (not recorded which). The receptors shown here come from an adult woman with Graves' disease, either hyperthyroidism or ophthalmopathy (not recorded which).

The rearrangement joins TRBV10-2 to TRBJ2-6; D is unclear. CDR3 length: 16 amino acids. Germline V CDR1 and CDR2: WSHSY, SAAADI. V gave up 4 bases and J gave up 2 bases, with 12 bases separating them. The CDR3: CASSADDFAGANVLTF. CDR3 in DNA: TGCGCCAGCAGTGCGGATGACTTCGCTGGGGCCAACGTCCTGACTTTC.

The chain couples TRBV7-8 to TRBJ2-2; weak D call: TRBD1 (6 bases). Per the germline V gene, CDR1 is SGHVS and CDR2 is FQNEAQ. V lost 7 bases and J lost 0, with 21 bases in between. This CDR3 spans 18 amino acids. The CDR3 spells CASNSWGKGHSNTGELFF. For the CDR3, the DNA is TGTGCCAGCAACTCCTGGGGGAAGGGACACTCGAACACCGGGGAGCTGTTTTTT.

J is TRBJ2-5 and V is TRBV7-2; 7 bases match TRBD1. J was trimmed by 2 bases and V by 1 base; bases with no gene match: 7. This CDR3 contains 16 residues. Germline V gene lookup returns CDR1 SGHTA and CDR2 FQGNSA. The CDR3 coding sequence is TGTGCCAGCAGCTTAGTGCTAGGGACAGTGCAAGAGACCCAGTACTTC. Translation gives CASSLVLGTVQETQYF.

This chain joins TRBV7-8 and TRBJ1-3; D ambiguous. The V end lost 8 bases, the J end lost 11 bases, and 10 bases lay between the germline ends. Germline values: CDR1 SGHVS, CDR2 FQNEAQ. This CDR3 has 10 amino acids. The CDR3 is CASGYYPIYF. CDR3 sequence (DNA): TGTGCCAGCGGGTACTACCCCATATATTTT.

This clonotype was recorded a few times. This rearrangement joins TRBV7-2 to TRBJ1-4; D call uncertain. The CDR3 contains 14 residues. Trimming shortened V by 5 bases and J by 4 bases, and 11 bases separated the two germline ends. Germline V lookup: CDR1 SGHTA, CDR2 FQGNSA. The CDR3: CASSLSRLNEKLFF. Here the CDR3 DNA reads TGTGCCAGCAGCCTAAGCAGGCTTAATGAAAAACTGTTTTTT.

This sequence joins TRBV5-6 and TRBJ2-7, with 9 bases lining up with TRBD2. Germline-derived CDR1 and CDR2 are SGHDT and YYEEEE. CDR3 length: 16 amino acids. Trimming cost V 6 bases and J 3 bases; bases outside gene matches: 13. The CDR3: CASIYARGGLIYEQYF. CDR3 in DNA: TGTGCCAGCATCTATGCGCGGGGGGGCCTGATCTACGAGCAGTACTTC.

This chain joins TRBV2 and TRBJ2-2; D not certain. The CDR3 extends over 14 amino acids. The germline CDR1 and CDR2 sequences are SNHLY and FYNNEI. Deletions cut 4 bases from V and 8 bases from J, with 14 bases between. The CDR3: CASSGNSRRGELFF. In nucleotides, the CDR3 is TGTGCCAGCAGTGGAAACAGTAGGAGAGGGGAGCTGTTTTTT.

The CDR3, as DNA: TGTGCCAGCAGCTTATGGCAGGGGGCTAACACCATATATTTT. Its translation is CASSLWQGANTIYF. J is TRBJ1-3 and V is TRBV7-2, with 8 bases that match TRBD1. V shed 2 bases and J 7 bases; nucleotides not matched to a gene: 4. The CDR3 length is 14 residues. Germline CDR1 SGHTA, CDR2 FQGNSA.

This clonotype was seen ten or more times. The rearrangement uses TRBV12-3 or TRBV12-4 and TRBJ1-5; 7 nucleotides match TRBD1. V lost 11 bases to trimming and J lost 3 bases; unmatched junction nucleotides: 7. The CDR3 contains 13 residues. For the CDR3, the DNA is TGTGCCGGGTCACAGGGGTCCAATCAGCCCCAGCATTTT. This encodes CAGSQGSNQPQHF.

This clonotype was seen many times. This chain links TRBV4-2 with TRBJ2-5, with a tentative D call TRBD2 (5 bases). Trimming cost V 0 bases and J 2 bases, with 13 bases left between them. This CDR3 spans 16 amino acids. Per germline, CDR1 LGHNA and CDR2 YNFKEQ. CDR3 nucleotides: TGTGCCAGCAGCCAAGAAGGTAGCGCCATACAAGAGACCCAGTACTTC. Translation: CASSQEGSAIQETQYF.

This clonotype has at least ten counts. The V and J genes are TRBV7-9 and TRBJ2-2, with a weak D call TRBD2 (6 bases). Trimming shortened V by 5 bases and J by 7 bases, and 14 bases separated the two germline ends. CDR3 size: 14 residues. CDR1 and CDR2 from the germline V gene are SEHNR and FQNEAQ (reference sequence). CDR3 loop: CASSVIGEVGELFF. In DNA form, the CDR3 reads TGTGCCAGCAGCGTGATAGGGGAGGTCGGGGAGCTGTTTTTT. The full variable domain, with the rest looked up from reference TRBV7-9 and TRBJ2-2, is DTGVSQNPRHKITKRGQNVTFRCDPISEHNRLYWYRQTLGQGPEFLTYFQNEAQLEKSRLLSDRFSAERPKGSFSTLEIQRTEQGDSAMYLCASSVIGEVGELFFGEGSRLTVL.

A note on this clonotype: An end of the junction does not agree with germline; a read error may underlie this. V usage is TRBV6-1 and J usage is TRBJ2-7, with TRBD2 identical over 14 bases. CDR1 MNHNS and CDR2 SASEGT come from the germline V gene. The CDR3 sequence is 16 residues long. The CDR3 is CASSDSGLAGAYEQYF. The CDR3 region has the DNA TGCGCCAGCAGTGATTCGGGACTAGCGGGAGCCTACGAGCAGTACTTC.

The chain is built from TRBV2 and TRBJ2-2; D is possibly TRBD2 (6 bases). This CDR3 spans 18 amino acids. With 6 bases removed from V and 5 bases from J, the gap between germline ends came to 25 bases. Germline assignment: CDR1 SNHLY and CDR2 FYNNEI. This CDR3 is CASSHLRGTGVGTGELFF. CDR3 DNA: TGTGCCAGCAGCCACCTTAGAGGGACGGGAGTAGGGACCGGGGAGCTGTTTTTT. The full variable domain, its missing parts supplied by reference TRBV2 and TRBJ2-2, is EPEVTQTPSHQVTQMGQEVILRCVPISNHLYFYWYRQILGQKVEFLVSFYNNEISEKSEIFDDQFSVERPDGSNFTLKIRSTKLEDSAMYFCASSHLRGTGVGTGELFFGEGSRLTVL.

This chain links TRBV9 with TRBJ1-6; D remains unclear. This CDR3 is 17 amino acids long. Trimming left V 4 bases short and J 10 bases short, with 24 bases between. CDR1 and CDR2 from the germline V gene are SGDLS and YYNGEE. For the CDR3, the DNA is TGTGCCAGCAGCCAAGATCTATCGACGGCGGGAAGCTCACCCCTCCACTTT. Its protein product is CASSQDLSTAGSSPLHF.